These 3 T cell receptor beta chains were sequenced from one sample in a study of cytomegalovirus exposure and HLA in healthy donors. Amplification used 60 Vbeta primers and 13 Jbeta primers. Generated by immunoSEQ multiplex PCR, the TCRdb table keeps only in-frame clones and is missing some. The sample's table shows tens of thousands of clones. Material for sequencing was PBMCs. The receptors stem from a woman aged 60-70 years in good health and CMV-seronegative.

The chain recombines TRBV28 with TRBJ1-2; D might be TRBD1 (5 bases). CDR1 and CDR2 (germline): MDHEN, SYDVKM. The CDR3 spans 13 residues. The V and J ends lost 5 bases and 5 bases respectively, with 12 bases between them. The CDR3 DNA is TGTGCCAGCAGTGGGGCCCCTCTTTATGGCTACACCTTC. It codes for CASSGAPLYGYTF.

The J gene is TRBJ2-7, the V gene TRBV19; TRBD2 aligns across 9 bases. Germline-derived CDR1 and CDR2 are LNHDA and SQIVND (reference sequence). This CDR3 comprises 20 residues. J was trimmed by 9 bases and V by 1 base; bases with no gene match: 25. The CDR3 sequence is CASSIVLAGLPTSPPWGQYF. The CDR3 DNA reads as TGTGCCAGTAGTATAGTTCTAGCGGGGCTTCCTACGAGCCCACCATGGGGGCAGTACTTC.

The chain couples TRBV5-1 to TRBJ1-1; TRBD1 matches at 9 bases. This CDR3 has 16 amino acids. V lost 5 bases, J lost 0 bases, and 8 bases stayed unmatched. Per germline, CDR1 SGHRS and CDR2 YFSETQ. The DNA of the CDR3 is TGCGCCAGCAGTCTGGGCACAGGGGGCTTGAACACTGAAGCTTTCTTT. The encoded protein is CASSLGTGGLNTEAFF.